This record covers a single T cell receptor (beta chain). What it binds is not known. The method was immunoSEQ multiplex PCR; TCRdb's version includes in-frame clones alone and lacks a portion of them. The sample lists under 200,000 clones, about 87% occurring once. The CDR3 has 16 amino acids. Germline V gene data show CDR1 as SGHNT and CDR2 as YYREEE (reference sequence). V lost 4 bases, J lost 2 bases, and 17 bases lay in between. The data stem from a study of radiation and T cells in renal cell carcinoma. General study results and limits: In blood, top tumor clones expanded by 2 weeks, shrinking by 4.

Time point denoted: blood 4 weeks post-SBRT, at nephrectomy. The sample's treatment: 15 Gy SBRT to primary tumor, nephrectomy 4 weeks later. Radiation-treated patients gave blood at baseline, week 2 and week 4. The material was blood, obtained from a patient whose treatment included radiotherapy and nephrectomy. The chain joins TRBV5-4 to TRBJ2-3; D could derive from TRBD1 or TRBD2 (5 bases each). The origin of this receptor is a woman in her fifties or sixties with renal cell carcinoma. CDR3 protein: CASSPPSTGPTDTQYF. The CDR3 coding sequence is TGTGCCAGCAGCCCCCCCTCCACGGGGCCCACAGATACGCAGTATTTT.